The 7 T cell receptor beta chains given below trace back to one sample, sequenced in a study of cytomegalovirus exposure and HLA in healthy donors. PCR used 60 Vbeta primers and 13 Jbeta primers. Clones were sequenced by immunoSEQ multiplex PCR, and TCRdb holds only the in-frame ones, with some missing. The sample shows around 94,000 clones, roughly 76% of them seen only once. Material: PBMCs. All receptors come from a woman aged 55-69 years in good health and CMV-seropositive.

This chain joins TRBV18 and TRBJ2-5; the match to TRBD2 covers 7 bases. CDR1 and CDR2 from the germline V gene are KGHSH and LQKENI. The CDR3 totals 15 residues. The junction had 8 bases not matched to a gene; V was cut back by 5 bases and J by 2 bases. This chain's CDR3 is CASSRLADLQETQYF. The CDR3 DNA follows: TGTGCCAGCTCAAGACTAGCTGATCTGCAAGAGACCCAGTACTTC.

This clone was observed a single time. The CDR3 DNA follows: TGTGCCAGCAGTCGAGGGGGCGAGTCTGGCTACACCTTC. Translated: CASSRGGESGYTF. The rearrangement links TRBV27 to TRBJ1-2; 7 positions match TRBD1. Looked up from germline, CDR1 is MNHEY and CDR2 is SMNVEV (reference sequence). V lost 5 bases to trimming and J lost 7 bases; unmatched junction nucleotides: 7. This CDR3 has 13 residues.

V and J are TRBV5-1 and TRBJ2-7; the D gene is possibly TRBD2 (6 bases). Germline CDR1 reads SGHRS; CDR2 reads YFSETQ. V lost 0 bases to trimming and J lost 4 bases, with 8 bases between them. The CDR3 is made up of 13 amino acids. The CDR3 bases are TGCGCCAGCAGCTTGGCCGGGAGTTACGAGCAGTACTTC. Encoded protein: CASSLAGSYEQYF. The full variable domain, its missing parts supplied by reference TRBV5-1 and TRBJ2-7, is KAGVTQTPRYLIKTRGQQVTLSCSPISGHRSVSWYQQTPGQGLQFLFEYFSETQRNKGNFPGRFSGRQFSNSRSEMNVSTLELGDSALYLCASSLAGSYEQYFGPGTRLTVT.

The J gene is TRBJ2-5, the V gene TRBV7-2; TRBD2 might be the D (5 bases). Trimming took off 5 bases at V and 0 bases at J, with 10 bases between the two ends. This CDR3 is 14 amino acids long. Germline loops: CDR1 SGHTA, CDR2 FQGNSA. Here the CDR3 DNA reads TGTGCCAGCAGCCTCTGGACTTACCAAGAGACCCAGTACTTC. The encoded protein is CASSLWTYQETQYF. The full variable domain, in which reference TRBV7-2 and TRBJ2-5 provide the parts outside the CDR3, is GAGVSQSPSNKVTEKGKDVELRCDPISGHTALYWYRQSLGQGLEFLIYFQGNSAPDKSGLPSDRFSAERTGGSVSTLTIQRTQQEDSAVYLCASSLWTYQETQYFGPGTRLLVL.

This sequence joins TRBV29-1 and TRBJ2-5; the match to TRBD2 covers 8 bases. The DNA end lines up better with TRBJ2-7; the J call may be wrong. Per the germline V gene, CDR1 is SQVTM and CDR2 is ANQGSEA. The CDR3 runs to 14 residues. The CDR3: CSAGSGIPSYEQYF. The CDR3 coding sequence is TGCAGCGCCGGTAGCGGGATTCCCTCCTACGAGCAGTACTTC.

The chain recombines TRBV14 with TRBJ2-1; TRBD2 agrees at 7 bases. V lost 0 bases and J lost 4; bases outside the gene matches: 12. The CDR3 consists of 18 residues. Germline CDR1 reads SGHDN; CDR2 reads FVKESK. CDR3 DNA: TGTGCCAGCAGCCAAGAGTCTTGGGTCCAGCGGGGTTACAATGAGCAGTTCTTC. Encoded protein: CASSQESWVQRGYNEQFF. Together with reference TRBV14 and TRBJ2-1, the CDR3 gives the full variable domain: EAGVTQFPSHSVIEKGQTVTLRCDPISGHDNLYWYRRVMGKEIKFLLHFVKESKQDESGMPNNRFLAERTGGTYSTLKVQPAELEDSGVYFCASSQESWVQRGYNEQFFGPGTRLTVL.

The chain links TRBV5-1 to TRBJ1-3, with 11 bases fitting TRBD1. There are 19 residues in the CDR3. Germline V CDR1 and CDR2: SGHRS, YFSETQ. The J segment lost 0 bases and the V segment lost 2 bases, leaving 10 bases of the junction unmatched. In nucleotides, the CDR3 is TGCGCCAGCAGCTTTCCGGGACAGGGGGACAAGGGCTCTGGAAACACCATATATTTT. Amino acids: CASSFPGQGDKGSGNTIYF.